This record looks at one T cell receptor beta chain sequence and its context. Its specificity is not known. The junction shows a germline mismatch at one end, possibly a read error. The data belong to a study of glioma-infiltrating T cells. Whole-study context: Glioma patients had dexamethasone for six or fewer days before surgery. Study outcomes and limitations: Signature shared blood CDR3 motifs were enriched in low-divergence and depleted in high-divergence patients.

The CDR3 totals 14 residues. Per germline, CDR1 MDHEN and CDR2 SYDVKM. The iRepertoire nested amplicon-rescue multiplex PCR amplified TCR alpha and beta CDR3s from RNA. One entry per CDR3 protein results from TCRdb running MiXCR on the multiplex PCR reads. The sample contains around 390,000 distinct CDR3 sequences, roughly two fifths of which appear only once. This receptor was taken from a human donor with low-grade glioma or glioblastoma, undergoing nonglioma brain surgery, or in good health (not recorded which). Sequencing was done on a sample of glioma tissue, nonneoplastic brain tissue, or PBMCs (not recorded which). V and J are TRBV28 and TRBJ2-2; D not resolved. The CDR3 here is CASSLGWRSGELFF. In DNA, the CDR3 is TGTGCCAGCAGTTTAGGTTGGCGGTCCGGCGAGCTGTTTTTT.